What follows are 23 T cell receptor beta chains derived from one specimen sequenced in a study of spatial heterogeneity in lung cancer. Time point specified: sample taken at primary tumor resection. From tumor, nontumor lung or frozen PBMC, whole RNA was taken unsorted for sequencing. TCRdb re-called the 5' RACE reads with MiXCR, one entry per CDR3 protein. The sample contains more than 30,000 distinct CDR3 sequences, less than 6% of which appear only once. Sample: PBMCs, taken at surgery. The receptors come from a male donor with early-stage non-small cell lung cancer.

This clonotype was seen ten or more times. The chain has TRBV7-2 and TRBJ1-2; no firm D call. Trimming removed 5 bases at V and 10 bases at J, with 14 bases between. The CDR3 extends over 12 amino acids. The germline V gene encodes CDR1 SGHTA and CDR2 FQGNSA. CDR3 sequence: CASSVSVGTYTF. DNA of the CDR3: TGTGCCAGCAGCGTTTCGGTTGGAACCTACACCTTC. Based on the CDR3 plus reference TRBV7-2 and TRBJ1-2, the full variable domain is GAGVSQSPSNKVTEKGKDVELRCDPISGHTALYWYRQSLGQGLEFLIYFQGNSAPDKSGLPSDRFSAERTGGSVSTLTIQRTQQEDSAVYLCASSVSVGTYTFGSGTRLTVV.

The V gene is TRBV20-1, the J gene TRBJ2-1; TRBD1 matches 8 bases. The V and J ends lost 2 bases and 2 bases, in that order; junction bases with no gene match: 5. CDR1 DFQATT and CDR2 SNEGSKA come from the germline V gene (reference sequence). The CDR3 has 15 residues. The CDR3 DNA reads TGCAGTGCTAGACACAGGGGGTTCGCCTACAATGAGCAGTTCTTC. The encoded protein is CSARHRGFAYNEQFF.

This chain connects TRBV18 to TRBJ2-4; TRBD1 matches 10 bases. Germline assignment: CDR1 KGHSH and CDR2 LQKENI. V dropped 6 bases and J dropped 6; count of bases not matched to a gene: 2. CDR3 size: 13 residues. The CDR3 spells CASSGDRGNIQYF. DNA of the CDR3: TGTGCCAGCTCGGGGGACAGGGGAAACATTCAGTACTTC. Supplemented by reference TRBV18 and TRBJ2-4, the full variable domain reads NAGVMQNPRHLVRRRGQEARLRCSPMKGHSHVYWYRQLPEEGLKFMVYLQKENIIDESGMPKERFSAEFPKEGPSILRIQQVVRGDSAAYFCASSGDRGNIQYFGAGTRLSVL.

As regards this clonotype: The junction shows a germline mismatch at one end, possibly a read error. The chain links TRBV4-1 to TRBJ1-4, with D maybe TRBD1 (6 bases). The CDR3 is 15 residues long. The V gene's germline CDR1 is MGHRA and CDR2 YSYEKL. The CDR3 spells CATSQETGPNEKLFF. The CDR3 nucleotides are TGCGCCACCAGCCAAGAAACAGGGCCTAATGAAAAACTGTTTTTT.

Only a few counts were recorded for this clonotype. V and J are TRBV3-1 and TRBJ2-6; unclear D gene. The CDR3 extends over 15 amino acids. V lost 0 bases to trimming and J lost 2 bases, with 5 bases between them. Germline V lookup: CDR1 LGHDT, CDR2 YNNKEL (reference sequence). The CDR3 region has the DNA TGTGCCAGCAGCCAAGAGCGGCCTGGGGCCAACGTCCTGACTTTC. Its protein is CASSQERPGANVLTF.

This clonotype is categorized as medium-sized (0.01 to 0.1%). The CDR3 sequence: CASSLGTRSYEQYF. The DNA for the CDR3 is TGCGCCAGCAGCCTAGGGACACGGTCCTACGAGCAGTACTTC. The genes are TRBV5-1 and TRBJ2-7; D is possibly TRBD1 (6 bases). The CDR3 length is 14 residues. Trimming shortened V by 4 bases and J by 1 base, and 12 bases separated the two germline ends. CDR1 SGHRS and CDR2 YFSETQ come from the germline V gene.

This clonotype has a count of ten or more. The J gene is TRBJ1-2, the V gene TRBV11-2, with 9 nucleotides matching TRBD1. The CDR3 covers 14 residues. Germline values: CDR1 SGHAT, CDR2 FQNNGV. V lost 2 bases, J lost 5 bases, and 3 bases stayed unmatched. CDR3 sequence reads: CASSLRTGVYGYTF. The CDR3 nucleotides are TGTGCCAGCAGCTTAAGGACAGGGGTATATGGCTACACCTTC.

This chain connects TRBV19 to TRBJ2-1; 14 bases fit TRBD2. This CDR3 region has 17 residues. The germline V gene encodes CDR1 LNHDA and CDR2 SQIVND (reference sequence). V trimming: 3 bases; J trimming: 3 bases; junction bases outside the gene matches: 4. CDR3 region: CASSITGTSGGYNEQFF. CDR3 in DNA: TGTGCCAGTAGTATTACCGGGACTAGCGGGGGCTACAATGAGCAGTTCTTC. Filled out from reference TRBV19 and TRBJ2-1, the complete variable domain reads DGGITQSPKYLFRKEGQNVTLSCEQNLNHDAMYWYRQDPGQGLRLIYYSQIVNDFQKGDIAEGYSVSREKKESFPLTVTSAQKNPTAFYLCASSITGTSGGYNEQFFGPGTRLTVL.

This clonotype was seen only a few times. This chain joins TRBV7-9 and TRBJ1-5; D possibly corresponds to TRBD1 (5 bases). Trimming took off 6 bases at V and 6 bases at J, with 15 bases between the two ends. Germline loops: CDR1 SEHNR, CDR2 FQNEAQ (reference sequence). The CDR3 spans 14 residues. For the CDR3, the DNA is TGTGCCAGCAGTATGGCAGGGTTCGGTCAGCCCCAGCATTTT. This gives the protein CASSMAGFGQPQHF.

This clonotype was observed many times. The genes are TRBV12-3 or TRBV12-4 and TRBJ1-4, with D possibly TRBD1 on 6 matching bases. The V end was cut by 4 bases, the J end by 0 bases, with 9 bases between. The CDR3 extends over 15 amino acids. As DNA, the CDR3 is TGTGCCAGCAGTTCCACAGGGACAACTAATGAAAAACTGTTTTTT. It translates to CASSSTGTTNEKLFF.

Ten or more counts support this clonotype. This chain joins TRBV27 and TRBJ2-7; 8 positions agree with TRBD1. Germline values: CDR1 MNHEY, CDR2 SMNVEV (reference sequence). The CDR3 is 15 amino acids. V was clipped by 5 bases and J by 5 bases; unmatched bases: 11. The CDR3 nucleotides read TGTGCCAGCAGTGTGGGACTGACAGGGGTACACGAGCAGTACTTC. It encodes CASSVGLTGVHEQYF.

This clonotype came up many times. The chain has TRBV20-1 and TRBJ1-1; D may be TRBD1 (6 bases). In germline, CDR1 is DFQATT, CDR2 SNEGSKA (reference sequence). V was shortened by 1 base and J by 2 bases, with 11 bases between the two germline ends. There are 14 residues in the CDR3. CDR3 sequence: CSARGGGPNTEAFF. The CDR3 DNA reads as TGCAGTGCTAGAGGAGGGGGGCCAAACACTGAAGCTTTCTTT.

This clonotype was detected many times. The chain has TRBV5-1 and TRBJ2-1; TRBD2 agrees at 10 bases. J lost 1 base, V lost 3 bases, and 7 bases had no gene match. Germline values: CDR1 SGHRS, CDR2 YFSETQ. This CDR3 comprises 17 residues. CDR3 protein: CASSSNVAGGSYNEQFF. The CDR3 DNA is TGCGCCAGCAGCTCAAACGTAGCGGGGGGATCCTACAATGAGCAGTTCTTC.

This clonotype occurred many times. The chain combines TRBV29-1 with TRBJ2-1; D remains unclear. The CDR3 runs to 11 residues. V was clipped by 4 bases and J by 7 bases, with 8 bases between them. CDR1 is SQVTM, CDR2 ANQGSEA, per germline. The CDR3 loop reads CSVGVRNEQFF. The CDR3 DNA follows: TGCAGCGTTGGAGTACGGAATGAGCAGTTCTTC.

In its sample, this clonotype was seen many times. This rearrangement joins TRBV5-8 to TRBJ1-1, with D tentatively TRBD1 (5 bases). V gave up 0 bases and J gave up 0 bases, with 9 bases separating them. This CDR3 region has 15 residues. Germline V gene lookup returns CDR1 SGHTS and CDR2 YDEGEE. The CDR3 protein is CASSLAGGVNTEAFF. Written as DNA, the CDR3 is TGTGCCAGCAGCTTGGCCGGGGGAGTGAACACTGAAGCTTTCTTT.

This clonotype was recorded many times. The chain carries TRBV2 and TRBJ2-6; 8 nucleotides agree with TRBD1. Looked up from germline, CDR1 is SNHLY and CDR2 is FYNNEI. CDR3 length: 17 amino acids. The V gene end was trimmed by 5 bases and the J gene end by 0 bases; junction bases not matched to a gene: 6. The CDR3 nucleotides read TGTGCCAGCAGTCTACAGGGGGTAGTCTCTGGGGCCAACGTCCTGACTTTC. Its protein is CASSLQGVVSGANVLTF.

The J gene is TRBJ2-4, the V gene TRBV13; D may be TRBD2 (6 bases). Trimming took 0 bases from V and 6 from J, leaving 12 bases between them. Germline V gene sequence: CDR1 PRHDT, CDR2 FYEKMQ (reference sequence). The CDR3 is 15 amino acids. CDR3: CASSLGRGAGNIQYF. Written as DNA, the CDR3 is TGTGCCAGCAGCTTAGGCCGCGGGGCGGGAAACATTCAGTACTTC.

This clonotype has at least ten counts. The chain couples TRBV20-1 to TRBJ2-7; 10 bases align to TRBD1. CDR3 length: 13 amino acids. CDR1 and CDR2 (germline): DFQATT, SNEGSKA (reference sequence). Trimming took 7 bases from V and 4 from J; bases not matched to a gene: 7. The CDR3 DNA reads as TGCAGTGGCAGACAGGGGGCGCGATACGAGCAGTACTTC. It yields the protein CSGRQGARYEQYF.

This clonotype turned up a few times. The gene calls are TRBV11-2 and TRBJ1-2; D remains unclear. The germline gives CDR1 SGHAT, CDR2 FQNNGV. The CDR3 extends over 14 amino acids. With 5 bases removed from V and 3 bases from J, the gap between germline ends came to 13 bases. In DNA, the CDR3 is TGTGCCAGCAGCGCCCTAAGGTCCTACTATGGCTACACCTTC. This gives the protein CASSALRSYYGYTF.

In this sample, this clonotype turned up many times. This sequence joins TRBV28 and TRBJ1-1; D gene ambiguous. CDR1 is MDHEN, CDR2 SYDVKM, per germline. V gave up 3 bases and J gave up 5 bases, with 7 bases separating them. This CDR3 region has 12 residues. The CDR3 here is CASSFWVTEAFF. CDR3 DNA: TGTGCCAGCAGTTTTTGGGTGACTGAAGCTTTCTTT.

This clonotype occurred many times. The chain couples TRBV28 to TRBJ2-5; either TRBD1 or TRBD2 may fit D (5 bases each). Trimming removed 3 bases at V and 2 bases at J, with 16 bases between. The CDR3 runs to 16 residues. Germline CDR1 and CDR2: MDHEN and SYDVKM. CDR3 bases: TGTGCCAGCAGTTTGCCCGGGGCAGGGATTCAAGAGACCCAGTACTTC. This gives the protein CASSLPGAGIQETQYF.

This clonotype was picked up a small number of times. One end of the junction is discordant with germline, which a read error may explain. The chain recombines TRBV7-7 with TRBJ2-2; 8 nucleotides line up with TRBD1. The CDR3 runs to 14 residues. Germline CDR1 is SSHAT and CDR2 is FNYEAQ (reference sequence). The CDR3 bases are TGTGCTAGCAGGGGACAGGAGAACACCGGGGAGCTGTTTTTT. As protein: CASRGQENTGELFF.

This clonotype has a count of ten or more. This sequence joins TRBV5-1 and TRBJ2-7, with D possibly being TRBD1 (5 bases). V lost 1 base to trimming and J lost 2 bases, with 10 bases between them. Germline V gene sequence: CDR1 SGHRS, CDR2 YFSETQ. The CDR3 is made up of 14 amino acids. The CDR3 loop reads CASSLQGATYEQYF. As DNA, the CDR3 is TGCGCCAGCAGCTTGCAAGGGGCTACCTACGAGCAGTACTTC.